This TCR beta chain was obtained from a study of T cell changes during pregnancy in multiple sclerosis. V lost 0 bases, J lost 1 base, and 3 bases lay in between. The CDR3 length is 13 residues. Germline V gene data show CDR1 as MNHEY and CDR2 as SMNVEV (reference sequence). Clones were read by immunoSEQ multiplex PCR, and TCRdb kept only the in-frame ones, dropping some. The sample has around 74,000 clones; about 88% are singletons. A word on this clone: Additional DNA sequences in this sample encode the identical CDR3.

The clonotype comes from a female donor with multiple sclerosis, enrolled in a pregnancy study. Sequenced here: peripheral blood, sampled before pregnancy. The rearrangement links TRBV27 to TRBJ1-1, with D unclear. The chain's CDR3 is CASSLSRNTEAFF. CDR3 bases: TGTGCCAGCAGTTTATCGAGGAACACTGAAGCTTTCTTT.